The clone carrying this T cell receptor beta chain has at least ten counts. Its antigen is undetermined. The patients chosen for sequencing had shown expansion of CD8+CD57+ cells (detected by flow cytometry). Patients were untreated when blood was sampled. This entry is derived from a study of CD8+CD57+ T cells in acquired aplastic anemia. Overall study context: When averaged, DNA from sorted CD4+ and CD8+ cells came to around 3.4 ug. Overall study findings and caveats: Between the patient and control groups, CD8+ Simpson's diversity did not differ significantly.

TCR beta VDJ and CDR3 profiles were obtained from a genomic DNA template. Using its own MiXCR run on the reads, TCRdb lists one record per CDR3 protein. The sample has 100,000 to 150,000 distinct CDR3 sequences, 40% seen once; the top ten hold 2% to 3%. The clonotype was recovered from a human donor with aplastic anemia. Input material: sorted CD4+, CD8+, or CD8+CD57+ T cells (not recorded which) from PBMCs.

The CDR3 DNA sequence: TGTGCCAGCAGCCCGGGGGTTAGCTCCTACAATGAGCAGTTCTTC. It specifies CASSPGVSSYNEQFF. The rearrangement joins TRBV7-3 to TRBJ2-1; perhaps TRBD2 as D (6 bases). The CDR3 covers 15 residues. The ends were cut back, 5 bases at V and 0 bases at J, with 11 bases in the middle. The germline gives CDR1 SGHTA, CDR2 FQGTGA.